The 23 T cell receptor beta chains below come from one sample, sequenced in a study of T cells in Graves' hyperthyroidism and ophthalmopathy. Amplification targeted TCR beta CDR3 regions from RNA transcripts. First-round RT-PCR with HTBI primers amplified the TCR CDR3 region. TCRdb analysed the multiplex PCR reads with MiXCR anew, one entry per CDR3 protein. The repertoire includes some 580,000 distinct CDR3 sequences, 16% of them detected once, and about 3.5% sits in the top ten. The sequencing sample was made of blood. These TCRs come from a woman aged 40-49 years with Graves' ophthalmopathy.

CDR3: CASSQVDRGVYEQYF. CDR3 bases: TGTGCCAGCAGCCAGGTAGACAGGGGGGTTTACGAGCAGTACTTC. The J gene is TRBJ2-7, the V gene TRBV28; TRBD1 aligns across 9 bases. The J segment lost 4 bases and the V segment lost 6 bases, leaving 10 bases of the junction unmatched. There are 15 residues in the CDR3. Germline V gene sequence: CDR1 MDHEN, CDR2 SYDVKM. Full variable domain (outside the CDR3, taken from reference TRBV28 and TRBJ2-7): DVKVTQSSRYLVKRTGEKVFLECVQDMDHENMFWYRQDPGLGLRLIYFSYDVKMKEKGDIPEGYSVSREKKERFSLILESASTNQTSMYLCASSQVDRGVYEQYFGPGTRLTVT.

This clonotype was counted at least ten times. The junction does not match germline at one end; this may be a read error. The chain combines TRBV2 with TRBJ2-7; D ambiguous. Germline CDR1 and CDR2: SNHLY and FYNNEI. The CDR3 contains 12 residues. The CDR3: CASREQNYEQYF. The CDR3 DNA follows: TGTGCCAGCCGTGAGCAGAACTACGAGCAGTACTTC.

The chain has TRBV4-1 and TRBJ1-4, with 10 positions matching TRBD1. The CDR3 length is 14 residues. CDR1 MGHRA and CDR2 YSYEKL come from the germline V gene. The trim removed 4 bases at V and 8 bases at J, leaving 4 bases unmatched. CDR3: CASSPDRGAEKLFF. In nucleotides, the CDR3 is TGCGCCAGCAGCCCGGACAGGGGGGCCGAAAAACTGTTTTTT.

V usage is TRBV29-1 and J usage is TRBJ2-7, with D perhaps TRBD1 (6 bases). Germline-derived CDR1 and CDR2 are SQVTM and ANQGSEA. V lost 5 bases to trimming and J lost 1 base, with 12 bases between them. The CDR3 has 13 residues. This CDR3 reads CSVWQDRSYEQYF. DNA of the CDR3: TGCAGCGTTTGGCAGGACAGATCCTACGAGCAGTACTTC.

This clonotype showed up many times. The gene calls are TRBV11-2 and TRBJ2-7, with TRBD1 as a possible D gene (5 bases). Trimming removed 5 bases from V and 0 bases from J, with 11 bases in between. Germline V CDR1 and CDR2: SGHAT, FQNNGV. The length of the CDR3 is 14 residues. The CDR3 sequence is CASSPLGRSYEQYF. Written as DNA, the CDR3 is TGTGCCAGCAGCCCCCTGGGGCGCTCCTACGAGCAGTACTTC.

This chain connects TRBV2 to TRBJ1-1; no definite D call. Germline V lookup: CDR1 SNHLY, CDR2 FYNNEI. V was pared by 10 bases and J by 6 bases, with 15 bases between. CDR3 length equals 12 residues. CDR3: CATRPANAEAFF. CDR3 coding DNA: TGTGCCACCAGGCCGGCAAACGCTGAAGCTTTCTTT. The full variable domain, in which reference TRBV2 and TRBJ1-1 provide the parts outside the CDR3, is EPEVTQTPSHQVTQMGQEVILRCVPISNHLYFYWYRQILGQKVEFLVSFYNNEISEKSEIFDDQFSVERPDGSNFTLKIRSTKLEDSAMYFCATRPANAEAFFGQGTRLTVV.

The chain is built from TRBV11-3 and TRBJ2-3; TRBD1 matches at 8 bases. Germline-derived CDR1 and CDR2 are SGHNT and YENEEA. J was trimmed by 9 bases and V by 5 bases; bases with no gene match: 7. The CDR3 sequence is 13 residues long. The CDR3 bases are TGTGCCAGCAGCCGTGGTACAGGGGGGACGCAGTATTTT. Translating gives CASSRGTGGTQYF.

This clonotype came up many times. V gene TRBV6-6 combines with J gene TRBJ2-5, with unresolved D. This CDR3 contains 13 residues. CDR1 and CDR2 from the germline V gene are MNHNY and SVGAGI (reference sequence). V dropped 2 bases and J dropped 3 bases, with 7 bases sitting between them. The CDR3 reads CASSYGGEETQYF. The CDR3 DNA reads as TGTGCCAGCAGTTACGGTGGGGAAGAGACCCAGTACTTC.

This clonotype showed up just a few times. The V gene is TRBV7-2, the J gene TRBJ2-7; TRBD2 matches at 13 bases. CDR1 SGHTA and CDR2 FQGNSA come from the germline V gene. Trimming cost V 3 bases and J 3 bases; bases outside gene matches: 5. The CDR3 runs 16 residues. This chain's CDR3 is CASSLTSGGTGYEQYF. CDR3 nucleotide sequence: TGTGCCAGCAGCTTGACTAGCGGGGGGACGGGCTACGAGCAGTACTTC.

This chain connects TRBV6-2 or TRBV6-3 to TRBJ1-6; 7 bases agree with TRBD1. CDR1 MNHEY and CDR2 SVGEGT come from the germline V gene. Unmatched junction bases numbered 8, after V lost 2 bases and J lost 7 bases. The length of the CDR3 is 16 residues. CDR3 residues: CASSYAHRGKNSPLHF. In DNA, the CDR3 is TGTGCCAGCAGTTACGCCCACAGGGGAAAGAATTCACCCCTCCACTTT.

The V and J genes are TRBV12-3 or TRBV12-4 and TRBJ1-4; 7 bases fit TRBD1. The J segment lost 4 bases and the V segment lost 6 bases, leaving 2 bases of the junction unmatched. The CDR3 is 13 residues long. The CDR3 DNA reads TGTGCCAGCAGCCGACAGGGTAATGAAAAACTGTTTTTT. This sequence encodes CASSRQGNEKLFF.

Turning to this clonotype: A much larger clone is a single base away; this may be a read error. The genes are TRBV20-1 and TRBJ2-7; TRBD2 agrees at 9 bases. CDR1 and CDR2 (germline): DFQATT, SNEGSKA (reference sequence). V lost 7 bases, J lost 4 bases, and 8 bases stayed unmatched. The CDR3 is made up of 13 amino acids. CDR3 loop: CSVPGTSSYEQYF. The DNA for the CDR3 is TGCAGTGTCCCCGGGACTAGCAGTTACGAGCAGTACTTC.

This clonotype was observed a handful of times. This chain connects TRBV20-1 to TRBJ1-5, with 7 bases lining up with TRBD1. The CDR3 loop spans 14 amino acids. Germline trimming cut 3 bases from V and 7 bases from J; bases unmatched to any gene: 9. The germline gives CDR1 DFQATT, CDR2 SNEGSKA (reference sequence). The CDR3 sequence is CSASRGPRGQPQHF. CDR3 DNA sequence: TGCAGTGCTAGTAGGGGGCCGAGGGGACAGCCCCAGCATTTT.

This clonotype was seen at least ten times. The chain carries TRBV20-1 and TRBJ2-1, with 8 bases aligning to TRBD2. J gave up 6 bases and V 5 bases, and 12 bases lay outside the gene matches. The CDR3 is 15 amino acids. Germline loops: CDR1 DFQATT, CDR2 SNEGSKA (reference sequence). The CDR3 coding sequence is TGCAGTGCTCGAGGTACCAGCGGGAGAGGCAATGAGCAGTTCTTC. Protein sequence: CSARGTSGRGNEQFF.

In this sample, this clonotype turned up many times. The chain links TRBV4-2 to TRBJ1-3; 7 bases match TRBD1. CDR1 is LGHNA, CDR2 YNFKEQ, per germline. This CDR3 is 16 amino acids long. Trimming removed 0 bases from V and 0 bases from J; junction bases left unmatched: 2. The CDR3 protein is CASSQEEGASGNTIYF. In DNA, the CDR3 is TGTGCCAGCAGCCAAGAAGAGGGGGCCTCTGGAAACACCATATATTTT.

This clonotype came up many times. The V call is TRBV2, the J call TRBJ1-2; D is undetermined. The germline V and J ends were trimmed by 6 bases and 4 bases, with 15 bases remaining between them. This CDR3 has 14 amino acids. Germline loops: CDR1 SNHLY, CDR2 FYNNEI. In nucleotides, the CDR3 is TGTGCCAGCAGAATTATGGTTGTTAGCTATGGCTACACCTTC. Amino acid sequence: CASRIMVVSYGYTF.

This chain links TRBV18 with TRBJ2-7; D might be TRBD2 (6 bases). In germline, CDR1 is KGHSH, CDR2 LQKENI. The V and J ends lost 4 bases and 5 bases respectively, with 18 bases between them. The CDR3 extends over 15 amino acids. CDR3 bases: TGTGCCAGCTCACAGGGTCAGGCTAGCGAGAACGAGCAGTACTTC. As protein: CASSQGQASENEQYF.

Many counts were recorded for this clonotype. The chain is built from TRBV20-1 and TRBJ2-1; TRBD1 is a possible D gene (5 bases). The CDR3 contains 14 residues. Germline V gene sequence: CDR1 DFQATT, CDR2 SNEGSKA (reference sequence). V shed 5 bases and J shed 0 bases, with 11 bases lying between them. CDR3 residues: CSAVQANSYNEQFF. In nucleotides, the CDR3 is TGCAGTGCTGTACAGGCTAACTCCTACAATGAGCAGTTCTTC.

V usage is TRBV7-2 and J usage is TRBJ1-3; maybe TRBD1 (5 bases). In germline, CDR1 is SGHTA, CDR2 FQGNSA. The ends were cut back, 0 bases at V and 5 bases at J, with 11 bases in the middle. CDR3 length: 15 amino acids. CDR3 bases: TGTGCCAGCAGCTTAGCGGCAGGGAATCGAAACACCATATATTTT. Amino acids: CASSLAAGNRNTIYF.

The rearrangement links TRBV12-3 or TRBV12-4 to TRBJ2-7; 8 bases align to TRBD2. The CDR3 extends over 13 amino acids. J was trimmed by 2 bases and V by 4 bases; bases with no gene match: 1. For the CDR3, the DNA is TGTGCCAGCAGTTCGGGACTAGCCTACGAGCAGTACTTC. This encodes CASSSGLAYEQYF.

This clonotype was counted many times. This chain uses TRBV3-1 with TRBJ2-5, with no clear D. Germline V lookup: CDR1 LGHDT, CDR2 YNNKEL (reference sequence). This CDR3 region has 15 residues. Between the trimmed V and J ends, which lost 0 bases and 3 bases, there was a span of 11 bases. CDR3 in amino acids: CASSQESGPKETQYF. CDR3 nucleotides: TGTGCCAGCAGCCAAGAATCCGGGCCCAAAGAGACCCAGTACTTC.

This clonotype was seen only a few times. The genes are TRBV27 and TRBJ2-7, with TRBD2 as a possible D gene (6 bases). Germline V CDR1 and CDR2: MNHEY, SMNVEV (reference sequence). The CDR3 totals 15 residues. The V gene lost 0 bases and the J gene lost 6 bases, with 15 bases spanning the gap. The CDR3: CASSLSSGNAIEQYF. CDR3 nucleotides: TGTGCCAGCAGTTTATCTAGCGGCAACGCCATCGAGCAGTACTTC.

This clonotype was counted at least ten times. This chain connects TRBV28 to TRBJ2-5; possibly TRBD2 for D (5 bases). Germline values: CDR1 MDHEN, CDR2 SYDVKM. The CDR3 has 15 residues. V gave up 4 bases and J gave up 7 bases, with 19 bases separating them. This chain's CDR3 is CASSSGTPEVGTQYF. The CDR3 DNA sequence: TGTGCCAGCAGTTCTGGAACCCCGGAGGTTGGGACCCAGTACTTC.